Detailed here is one T cell receptor (beta chain). Its antigen is as yet unknown. Assay: immunoSEQ multiplex PCR; the TCRdb copy retains only in-frame clones and omits some. Found here are a few hundred thousand clones, just under 80% of them singletons; the top ten hold 5.5% to 8%. Trimming removed 3 bases from V and 2 bases from J; junction bases left unmatched: 4. Looked up from germline, CDR1 is KGHSH and CDR2 is LQKENI. The CDR3 is 15 residues long. The sample comes from a study of cytotoxic CD8 clonotypes in ibrutinib-treated CLL. Study findings and constraints: Once treatment began, public clonotypes, which were uncommon, contracted or stayed stable. Circulating CD8+ T-cell counts were tracked by baseline clonality, which exceeded that of age-matched healthy donors.

V gene TRBV18 combines with J gene TRBJ2-7, with 10 bases identical to TRBD2. The TCR was taken from a human donor with chronic lymphocytic leukemia. Sequenced here: PBMCs, sampled before ibrutinib treatment. The CDR3 loop reads CASSPASGSTYEQYF. The CDR3 nucleotides are TGTGCCAGCTCACCGGCTAGCGGGAGTACCTACGAGCAGTACTTC. The full variable domain, rest sourced from reference TRBV18 and TRBJ2-7, is NAGVMQNPRHLVRRRGQEARLRCSPMKGHSHVYWYRQLPEEGLKFMVYLQKENIIDESGMPKERFSAEFPKEGPSILRIQQVVRGDSAAYFCASSPASGSTYEQYFGPGTRLTVT.